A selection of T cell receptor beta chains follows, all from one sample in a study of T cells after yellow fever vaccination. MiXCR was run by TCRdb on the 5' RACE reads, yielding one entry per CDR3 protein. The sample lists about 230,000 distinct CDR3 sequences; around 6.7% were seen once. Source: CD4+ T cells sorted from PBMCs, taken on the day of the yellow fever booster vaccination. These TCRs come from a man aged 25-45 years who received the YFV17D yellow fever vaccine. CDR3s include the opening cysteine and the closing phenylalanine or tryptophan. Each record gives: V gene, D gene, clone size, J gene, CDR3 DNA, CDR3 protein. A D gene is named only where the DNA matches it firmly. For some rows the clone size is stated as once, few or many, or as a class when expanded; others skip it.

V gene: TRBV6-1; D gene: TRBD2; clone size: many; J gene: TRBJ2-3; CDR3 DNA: TGTGCCAGCAGGGGACTAGCGGACACAGATACGCAGTATTTT; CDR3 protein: CASRGLADTDTQYF
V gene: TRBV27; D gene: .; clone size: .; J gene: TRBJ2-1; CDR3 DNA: TGTGCCAGCAGACCGTCACGGGGCCGTTCCTACAATGAGCAGTTCTTC; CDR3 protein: CASRPSRGRSYNEQFF
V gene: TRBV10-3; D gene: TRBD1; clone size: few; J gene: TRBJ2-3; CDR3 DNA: TGTGCCATCAGGTCAAGTAAGGGGGCGCGGGTAGATACGCAGTATTTT; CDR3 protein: CAIRSSKGARVDTQYF
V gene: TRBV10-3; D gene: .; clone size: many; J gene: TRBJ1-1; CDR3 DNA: TGTGCCATCAGTATAGACAAGAACACTGAAGCTTTCTTT; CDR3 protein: CAISIDKNTEAFF
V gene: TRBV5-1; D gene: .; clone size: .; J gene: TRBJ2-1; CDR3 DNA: TGCGCCAGCAGCTTGGTAGACGGTGAGGATGAGCAGTTCTTC; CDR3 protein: CASSLVDGEDEQFF
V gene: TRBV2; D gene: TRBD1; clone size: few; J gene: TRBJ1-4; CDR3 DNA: TGTGCCAGCAGCCGAACCGGGACAGCGACACTGGGGGGTGAAAAACTGTTTTTT; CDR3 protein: CASSRTGTATLGGEKLFF
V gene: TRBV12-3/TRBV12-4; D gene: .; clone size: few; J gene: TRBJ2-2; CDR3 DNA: TGTGCCAGTAGTTTCACGGCGGCATCGAACACCGGGGAGCTGTTTTTT; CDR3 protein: CASSFTAASNTGELFF
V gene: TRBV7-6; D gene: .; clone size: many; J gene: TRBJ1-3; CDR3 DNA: TGTGCCAGCAGCCTAGCAGGGCCTGGAAACACCATATATTTT; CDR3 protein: CASSLAGPGNTIYF
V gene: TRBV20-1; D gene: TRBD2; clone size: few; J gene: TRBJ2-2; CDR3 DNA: TGCAGTGCTAGGCCCAGCGGGAGGGCCAATACCGGGGAGCTGTTTTTT; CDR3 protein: CSARPSGRANTGELFF
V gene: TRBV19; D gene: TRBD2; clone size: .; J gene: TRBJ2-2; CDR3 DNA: TGTGCCAGTAGTATCGGGACTAGTTTTCCGGAGCTGTTTTTT; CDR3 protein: CASSIGTSFPELFF
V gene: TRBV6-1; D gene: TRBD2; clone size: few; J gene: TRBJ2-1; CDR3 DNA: TGTGCCAGCAGGATTAGCGGGAGGGCCTACAATGAGCAGTTCTTC; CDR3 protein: CASRISGRAYNEQFF
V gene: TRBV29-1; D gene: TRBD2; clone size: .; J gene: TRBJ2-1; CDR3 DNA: TGCAGCGTCTCTAGCGGGATCAATGAGCAGTTCTTC; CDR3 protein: CSVSSGINEQFF
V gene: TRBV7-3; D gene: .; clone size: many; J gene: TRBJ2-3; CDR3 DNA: TGTGCCAGCAGCGCCGGAGTGGGAACGCAGTATTTT; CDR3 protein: CASSAGVGTQYF
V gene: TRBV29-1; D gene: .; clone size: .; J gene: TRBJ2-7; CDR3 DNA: TGCAGCGTTGAAGATGATGGGGGTGCCTACGAGCAGTACTTC; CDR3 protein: CSVEDDGGAYEQYF